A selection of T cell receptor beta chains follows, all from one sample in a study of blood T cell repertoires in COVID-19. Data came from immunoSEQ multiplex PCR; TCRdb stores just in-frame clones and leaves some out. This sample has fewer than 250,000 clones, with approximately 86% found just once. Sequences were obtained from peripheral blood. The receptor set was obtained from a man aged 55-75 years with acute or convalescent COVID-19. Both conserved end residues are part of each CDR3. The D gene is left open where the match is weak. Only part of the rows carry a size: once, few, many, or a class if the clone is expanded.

cdr3_aa: CASSLAAGTNTGELFF
cdr3_nt: TGTGCCAGCAGCTTGGCAGCGGGGACAAACACCGGGGAGCTGTTTTTT
j_call: TRBJ2-2
cdr3_length: 16
clone_size: -
v_call: TRBV5-4
d_call: -

cdr3_aa: CASSLGALAASTDTQYF
cdr3_nt: TGCGCCAGCAGCTTGGGGGCGCTAGCGGCTAGCACAGATACGCAGTATTTT
j_call: TRBJ2-3
cdr3_length: 17
clone_size: -
v_call: TRBV5-1
d_call: TRBD2

cdr3_aa: CAISESAGGANGNQPQHF
cdr3_nt: TGTGCCATCAGTGAGTCGGCAGGGGGCGCGAATGGCAATCAGCCCCAGCATTTT
j_call: TRBJ1-5
cdr3_length: 18
clone_size: -
v_call: TRBV10-3
d_call: TRBD1

cdr3_aa: CASSPPGAHQPQHF
cdr3_nt: TGTGCCAGCTCACCACCGGGGGCCCATCAGCCCCAGCATTTT
j_call: TRBJ1-5
cdr3_length: 14
clone_size: -
v_call: TRBV18
d_call: -

cdr3_aa: CASSQDPQDYGGYTF
cdr3_nt: TGTGCCAGCAGCCAAGATCCCCAAGACTACGGTGGCTACACCTTC
j_call: TRBJ1-2
cdr3_length: 15
clone_size: once
v_call: TRBV4-2
d_call: -

cdr3_aa: CASSRTRHTGELFF
cdr3_nt: TGTGCCAGCAGTCGCACTAGACACACCGGGGAGCTGTTTTTT
j_call: TRBJ2-2
cdr3_length: 14
clone_size: -
v_call: TRBV27
d_call: -

cdr3_aa: CASSPPGSGGLEFYEQYF
cdr3_nt: TGTGCCAGCTCACCCCCTGGTAGCGGGGGGCTCGAATTCTACGAGCAGTACTTC
j_call: TRBJ2-7
cdr3_length: 18
clone_size: -
v_call: TRBV18
d_call: TRBD2

cdr3_aa: CASSLAPVSTDTQYF
cdr3_nt: TGTGCCAGCAGCTTAGCGCCGGTCAGCACAGATACGCAGTATTTT
j_call: TRBJ2-3
cdr3_length: 15
clone_size: -
v_call: TRBV7-2
d_call: -

cdr3_aa: CASSPTSTPGHKARF
cdr3_nt: TGTGCCAGCTCACCTACTTCAACACCGGGACATAAGGCCCGCTTC
j_call: TRBJ1-2
cdr3_length: 15
clone_size: once
v_call: TRBV18
d_call: -

cdr3_aa: CASSFRRGAVGETQYF
cdr3_nt: TGTGCCAGCAGCTTTAGGCGGGGGGCAGTAGGAGAGACCCAGTACTTC
j_call: TRBJ2-5
cdr3_length: 16
clone_size: -
v_call: TRBV7-2
d_call: TRBD2

cdr3_aa: CASSGPEGLAGTDTQYF
cdr3_nt: TGTGCCAGCAGTGGGCCAGAGGGACTAGCGGGCACAGATACGCAGTATTTT
j_call: TRBJ2-3
cdr3_length: 17
clone_size: -
v_call: TRBV2
d_call: TRBD2

cdr3_aa: CAWGGDRGAEAFF
cdr3_nt: TGTGCCTGGGGGGGGGACAGGGGCGCTGAAGCTTTCTTT
j_call: TRBJ1-1
cdr3_length: 13
clone_size: -
v_call: TRBV30
d_call: TRBD1

cdr3_aa: CASSLLGTGIGNTIYF
cdr3_nt: TGTGCCAGCAGTCTCCTCGGGACAGGGATAGGAAACACCATATATTTT
j_call: TRBJ1-3
cdr3_length: 16
clone_size: -
v_call: TRBV27
d_call: TRBD1

cdr3_aa: CASSSGTSGGAPQETQYF
cdr3_nt: TGTGCCAGCAGCTCCGGGACTAGCGGGGGGGCCCCACAAGAGACCCAGTACTTC
j_call: TRBJ2-5
cdr3_length: 18
clone_size: -
v_call: TRBV5-8
d_call: TRBD2

cdr3_aa: CASRRDGGRADTQYF
cdr3_nt: TGTGCCAGCAGAAGGGACGGGGGAAGGGCAGATACGCAGTATTTT
j_call: TRBJ2-3
cdr3_length: 15
clone_size: -
v_call: TRBV6-5
d_call: -

cdr3_aa: CASITGGGFETKNIQYF
cdr3_nt: TGTGCCAGCATCACCGGAGGGGGCTTTGAGACCAAAAACATTCAGTACTTC
j_call: TRBJ2-4
cdr3_length: 17
clone_size: -
v_call: TRBV5-8
d_call: -

cdr3_aa: CASSPRLVSSYEQYF
cdr3_nt: TGTGCCAGCAGCCCCCGATTGGTGAGCTCCTACGAGCAGTACTTC
j_call: TRBJ2-7
cdr3_length: 15
clone_size: -
v_call: TRBV7-2
d_call: -

cdr3_aa: CASSSRQGVTGNTIYF
cdr3_nt: TGTGCCAGCAGCTCAAGACAGGGGGTAACTGGAAACACCATATATTTT
j_call: TRBJ1-3
cdr3_length: 16
clone_size: -
v_call: TRBV3-1/TRBV3-2
d_call: TRBD1

cdr3_aa: CASSLGTAPEAFF
cdr3_nt: TGTGCCAGCTCACTAGGGACAGCACCTGAAGCTTTCTTT
j_call: TRBJ1-1
cdr3_length: 13
clone_size: -
v_call: TRBV18
d_call: TRBD1

cdr3_aa: CASRNGGNSGANVLTF
cdr3_nt: TGTGCCAGCAGGAATGGAGGGAACTCTGGGGCCAACGTCCTGACTTTC
j_call: TRBJ2-6
cdr3_length: 16
clone_size: few
v_call: TRBV25-1
d_call: -

cdr3_aa: CTSSQELQGDYEQYF
cdr3_nt: TGCACCAGCAGCCAAGAGCTACAGGGAGACTACGAGCAGTACTTC
j_call: TRBJ2-7
cdr3_length: 15
clone_size: -
v_call: TRBV1
d_call: -

cdr3_aa: CASRPGGAENTIYF
cdr3_nt: TGTGCCAGCAGGCCAGGGGGCGCGGAGAACACCATATATTTT
j_call: TRBJ1-3
cdr3_length: 14
clone_size: -
v_call: TRBV9
d_call: TRBD1

cdr3_aa: CASSKVGGARGYTF
cdr3_nt: TGTGCCAGCAGTAAAGTGGGCGGGGCGAGAGGCTACACCTTC
j_call: TRBJ1-2
cdr3_length: 14
clone_size: -
v_call: TRBV28
d_call: -

cdr3_aa: CASSPIRTSGGFSSYNEQFF
cdr3_nt: TGCGCCAGCAGCCCCATTAGGACTAGCGGGGGCTTTTCCTCCTACAATGAGCAGTTCTTC
j_call: TRBJ2-1
cdr3_length: 20
clone_size: once
v_call: TRBV5-1
d_call: TRBD2

cdr3_aa: CASSLLGQLSYEQYF
cdr3_nt: TGTGCCAGCAGCTTACTGGGACAGTTATCCTACGAGCAGTACTTC
j_call: TRBJ2-7
cdr3_length: 15
clone_size: -
v_call: TRBV7-6
d_call: TRBD1

cdr3_aa: CASSRGGLAKNIQYF
cdr3_nt: TGTGCCAGTAGTCGTGGGGGCCTAGCCAAAAACATTCAGTACTTC
j_call: TRBJ2-4
cdr3_length: 15
clone_size: -
v_call: TRBV19
d_call: -

cdr3_aa: CASSRSGDRVGEAFF
cdr3_nt: TGTGCCAGCAGCCGGTCCGGGGACAGGGTGGGAGAAGCTTTCTTT
j_call: TRBJ1-1
cdr3_length: 15
clone_size: -
v_call: TRBV11-2
d_call: TRBD1

cdr3_aa: CASSQGRNTEAFF
cdr3_nt: TGCGCCAGCAGCCAAGGGAGGAACACTGAAGCTTTCTTT
j_call: TRBJ1-1
cdr3_length: 13
clone_size: once
v_call: TRBV4-1
d_call: -

cdr3_aa: CASSRQGDSNQPQHF
cdr3_nt: TGTGCCAGCAGCCGACAGGGGGATAGCAATCAGCCCCAGCATTTT
j_call: TRBJ1-5
cdr3_length: 15
clone_size: -
v_call: TRBV4-2
d_call: TRBD1

cdr3_aa: CASSPRLTDTQYF
cdr3_nt: TGTGCCAGCAGCCCGCGCCTCACAGATACGCAGTATTTT
j_call: TRBJ2-3
cdr3_length: 13
clone_size: -
v_call: TRBV9
d_call: -

cdr3_aa: CASSEWGTGARGTEAFF
cdr3_nt: TGTGCCAGCAGTGAATGGGGAACAGGGGCTCGGGGCACTGAAGCTTTCTTT
j_call: TRBJ1-1
cdr3_length: 17
clone_size: -
v_call: TRBV6-1
d_call: TRBD1

cdr3_aa: CASSEGYRGGGTDTQYF
cdr3_nt: TGTGCCAGCAGTGAGGGGTACCGGGGAGGGGGCACAGATACGCAGTATTTT
j_call: TRBJ2-3
cdr3_length: 17
clone_size: -
v_call: TRBV2
d_call: TRBD2

cdr3_aa: CATSRGDRVNTGELFF
cdr3_nt: TGTGCCACCAGCAGGGGGGACAGGGTGAACACCGGGGAGCTGTTTTTT
j_call: TRBJ2-2
cdr3_length: 16
clone_size: -
v_call: TRBV15
d_call: TRBD1

cdr3_aa: CASRTGRENTEAFF
cdr3_nt: TGCGCCAGCAGGACGGGCAGGGAGAACACTGAAGCTTTCTTT
j_call: TRBJ1-1
cdr3_length: 14
clone_size: -
v_call: TRBV5-1
d_call: -

cdr3_aa: CASSRRVGSWDTEAFF
cdr3_nt: TGTGCCAGCAGCCGGAGGGTCGGGTCGTGGGACACTGAAGCTTTCTTT
j_call: TRBJ1-1
cdr3_length: 16
clone_size: -
v_call: TRBV5-5
d_call: -

cdr3_aa: CASAKGGLYGYTF
cdr3_nt: TGTGCCAGCGCTAAGGGGGGGCTTTATGGCTACACCTTC
j_call: TRBJ1-2
cdr3_length: 13
clone_size: -
v_call: TRBV7-2
d_call: -

cdr3_aa: CASSNRPQGGNEKLFF
cdr3_nt: TGTGCCAGTAGTAACCGCCCCCAGGGAGGTAATGAAAAACTGTTTTTT
j_call: TRBJ1-4
cdr3_length: 16
clone_size: -
v_call: TRBV19
d_call: -

cdr3_aa: CASSGDRPLYGYTF
cdr3_nt: TGTGCCAGCAGCGGGGACAGACCGCTCTATGGCTACACCTTC
j_call: TRBJ1-2
cdr3_length: 14
clone_size: -
v_call: TRBV9
d_call: TRBD1

cdr3_aa: CATSPIGGQGKGSNQPQHF
cdr3_nt: TGTGCCACCAGCCCCATCGGGGGACAGGGGAAAGGGAGCAATCAGCCCCAGCATTTT
j_call: TRBJ1-5
cdr3_length: 19
clone_size: -
v_call: TRBV15
d_call: TRBD1

cdr3_aa: CASSFRPAGAGTDTQYF
cdr3_nt: TGTGCCAGCAGTTTCAGGCCAGCGGGGGCGGGGACAGATACGCAGTATTTT
j_call: TRBJ2-3
cdr3_length: 17
clone_size: -
v_call: TRBV27
d_call: TRBD2

cdr3_aa: CSVEGTLAGAYTDTQYF
cdr3_nt: TGCAGCGTTGAAGGGACGCTAGCGGGGGCCTACACAGATACGCAGTATTTT
j_call: TRBJ2-3
cdr3_length: 17
clone_size: -
v_call: TRBV29-1
d_call: TRBD2

cdr3_aa: CASTNTGTLYEQYF
cdr3_nt: TGCGCCAGCACTAACACCGGGACACTTTACGAGCAGTACTTC
j_call: TRBJ2-7
cdr3_length: 14
clone_size: -
v_call: TRBV23-1
d_call: -

cdr3_aa: CASSVTGKETQYF
cdr3_nt: TGTGCCAGCAGTGTGACAGGGAAAGAGACCCAGTACTTC
j_call: TRBJ2-5
cdr3_length: 13
clone_size: -
v_call: TRBV28
d_call: TRBD1

cdr3_aa: CASSFPDGALRGSQHF
cdr3_nt: TGTGCCAGCAGTTTTCCTGACGGTGCTCTTCGGGGGTCCCAGCATTTT
j_call: TRBJ1-5
cdr3_length: 16
clone_size: -
v_call: TRBV28
d_call: -

cdr3_aa: CASSPKHWGGSTEAFF
cdr3_nt: TGTGCCAGCAGCCCCAAACATTGGGGGGGTAGCACTGAAGCTTTCTTT
j_call: TRBJ1-1
cdr3_length: 16
clone_size: -
v_call: TRBV11-2
d_call: -

cdr3_aa: CASSYSTGRSYEQYF
cdr3_nt: TGTGCCAGCAGTTACTCGACGGGGAGATCCTACGAGCAGTACTTC
j_call: TRBJ2-7
cdr3_length: 15
clone_size: -
v_call: TRBV6-5
d_call: -

cdr3_aa: CASSYGPGQGALGYTF
cdr3_nt: TGTGCCAGCAGTTACGGACCGGGACAGGGGGCGCTTGGCTACACCTTC
j_call: TRBJ1-2
cdr3_length: 16
clone_size: -
v_call: TRBV6-2/TRBV6-3
d_call: TRBD1

cdr3_aa: CASSQDPIGQGTGELFF
cdr3_nt: TGTGCCAGCAGCCAAGATCCGATAGGACAGGGCACCGGGGAGCTGTTTTTT
j_call: TRBJ2-2
cdr3_length: 17
clone_size: -
v_call: TRBV3-1/TRBV3-2
d_call: TRBD1

cdr3_aa: CASSPLVRGAFF
cdr3_nt: TGTGCCAGCAGTCCCTTGGTCAGGGGAGCTTTCTTT
j_call: TRBJ1-1
cdr3_length: 12
clone_size: -
v_call: TRBV28
d_call: -

cdr3_aa: CASSRTGPQNF
cdr3_nt: TGTGCCAGCAGTCGGACAGGCCCCCAGAACTTC
j_call: TRBJ2-7
cdr3_length: 11
clone_size: -
v_call: TRBV25-1
d_call: TRBD1

cdr3_aa: CASSRSLGAGNTIYF
cdr3_nt: TGTGCCAGCAGCAGGAGCCTAGGGGCTGGAAACACCATATATTTT
j_call: TRBJ1-3
cdr3_length: 15
clone_size: -
v_call: TRBV7-7
d_call: -

cdr3_aa: CASSLPGQPYEQYF
cdr3_nt: TGTGCCAGCAGCCTCCCGGGACAGCCCTACGAGCAGTACTTC
j_call: TRBJ2-7
cdr3_length: 14
clone_size: -
v_call: TRBV5-4
d_call: TRBD1

cdr3_aa: CASSQDKRGGHPYEQYF
cdr3_nt: TGTGCCAGCAGCCAAGATAAACGGGGGGGCCACCCCTACGAGCAGTACTTC
j_call: TRBJ2-7
cdr3_length: 17
clone_size: -
v_call: TRBV3-1/TRBV3-2
d_call: TRBD2

cdr3_aa: CASSTQGRETQYF
cdr3_nt: TGTGCCAGCAGCACACAGGGACGTGAGACCCAGTACTTC
j_call: TRBJ2-5
cdr3_length: 13
clone_size: -
v_call: TRBV7-3
d_call: -

cdr3_aa: CASSLGLAGRRSYNEQFF
cdr3_nt: TGTGCCAGCAGCTTAGGACTAGCGGGGCGCCGCTCCTACAATGAGCAGTTCTTC
j_call: TRBJ2-1
cdr3_length: 18
clone_size: -
v_call: TRBV7-2
d_call: TRBD2

cdr3_aa: CASSATGGATNEKLFF
cdr3_nt: TGTGCCAGCAGTGCGACAGGCGGAGCAACTAATGAAAAACTGTTTTTT
j_call: TRBJ1-4
cdr3_length: 16
clone_size: -
v_call: TRBV6-1
d_call: -

cdr3_aa: CASSPGTGGAFF
cdr3_nt: TGTGCCAGCTCACCGGGAACAGGGGGGGCTTTCTTT
j_call: TRBJ1-1
cdr3_length: 12
clone_size: -
v_call: TRBV18
d_call: TRBD1

cdr3_aa: CASRTDRGRGYTF
cdr3_nt: TGTGCCAGCAGAACCGATCGGGGTAGGGGCTACACCTTC
j_call: TRBJ1-2
cdr3_length: 13
clone_size: -
v_call: TRBV6-5
d_call: -

cdr3_aa: CASSETGKNEKLFF
cdr3_nt: TGTGCCAGCAGTGAGACAGGGAAAAATGAAAAACTGTTTTTT
j_call: TRBJ1-4
cdr3_length: 14
clone_size: -
v_call: TRBV6-1
d_call: TRBD1